The present T cell receptor beta chain was sequenced within a study of control samples from healthy donors and cancer patients. V dropped 4 bases and J dropped 10 bases, with 11 bases sitting between them. Germline CDR1 KGHSY, CDR2 FQNENV. This CDR3 region has 12 residues. Clones were read by immunoSEQ multiplex PCR, and TCRdb kept only the in-frame ones, dropping some. The sample has some 79,000 clones, roughly 84% seen once; the top ten hold about 4%. This TCR came from a woman aged 50 to 65 in good health. The chain recombines TRBV16 with TRBJ1-5, with D uncertain. The sample consisted of blood. The CDR3 DNA follows: TGTGCCAGCAGCCCAAGTCCACGTCCCCAGCATTTT. Translation gives CASSPSPRPQHF.